This record looks at one T cell receptor (beta chain) sequence and its context. Its antigen is currently unknown. A universal primer site and UMIs were added as TCR cDNA was made by 5'RACE template switching. One entry per CDR3 protein, called by TCRdb with MiXCR from the 5' RACE reads. The sample has 300,000 to 450,000 distinct CDR3 sequences, approximately 6% seen once. The sample originates from a study of T cells after yellow fever vaccination. Findings of the study overall: Peaking on day 5 versus 15, the secondary response was faster but weaker.

Trimming removed 7 bases at V and 0 bases at J, with 16 bases between. The germline gives CDR1 SQVTM, CDR2 ANQGSEA. This CDR3 contains 15 residues. The chain has TRBV29-1 and TRBJ2-1; D is uncertain. The starting material was PBMCs, obtained 5 days after the yellow fever booster vaccination. This receptor was identified in a man younger than 40 who received the YFV17D yellow fever vaccine. CDR3 sequence reads: CSALDSGSSYNEQFF. The CDR3 DNA reads as TGCAGCGCCCTAGACTCAGGAAGCTCCTACAATGAGCAGTTCTTC.